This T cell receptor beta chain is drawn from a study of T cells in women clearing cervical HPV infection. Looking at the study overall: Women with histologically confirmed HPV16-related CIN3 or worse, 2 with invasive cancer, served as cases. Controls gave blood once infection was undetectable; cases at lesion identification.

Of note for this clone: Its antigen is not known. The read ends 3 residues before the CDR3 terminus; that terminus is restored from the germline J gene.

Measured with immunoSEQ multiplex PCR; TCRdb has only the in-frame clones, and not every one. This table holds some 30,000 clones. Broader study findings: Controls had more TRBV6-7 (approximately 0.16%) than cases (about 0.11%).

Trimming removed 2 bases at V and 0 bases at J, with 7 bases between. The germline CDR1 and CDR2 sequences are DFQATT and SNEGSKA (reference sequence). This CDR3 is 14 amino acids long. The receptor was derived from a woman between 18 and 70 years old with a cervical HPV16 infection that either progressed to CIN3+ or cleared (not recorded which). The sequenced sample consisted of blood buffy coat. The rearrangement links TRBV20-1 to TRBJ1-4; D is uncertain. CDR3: CSARILATNEKLFF. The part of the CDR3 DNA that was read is TGCAGTGCTAGAATCCTTGCAACTAATGAAAAA.